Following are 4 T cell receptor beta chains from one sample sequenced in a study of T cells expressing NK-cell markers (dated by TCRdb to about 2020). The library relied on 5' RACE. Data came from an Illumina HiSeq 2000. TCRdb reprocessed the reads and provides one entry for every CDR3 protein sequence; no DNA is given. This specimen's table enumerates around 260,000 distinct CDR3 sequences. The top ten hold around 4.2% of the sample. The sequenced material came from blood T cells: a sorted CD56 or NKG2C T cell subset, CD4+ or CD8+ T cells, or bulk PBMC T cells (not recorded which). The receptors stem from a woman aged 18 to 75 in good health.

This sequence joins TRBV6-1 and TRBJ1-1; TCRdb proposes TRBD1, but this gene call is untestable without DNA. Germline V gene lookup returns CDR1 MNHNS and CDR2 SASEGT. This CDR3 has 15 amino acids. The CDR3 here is CASRRRGGEDTEAFF.

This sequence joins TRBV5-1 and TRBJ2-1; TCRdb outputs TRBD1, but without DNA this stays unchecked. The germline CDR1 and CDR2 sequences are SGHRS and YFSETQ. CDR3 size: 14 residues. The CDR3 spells CASSVLQGLDEQFF.

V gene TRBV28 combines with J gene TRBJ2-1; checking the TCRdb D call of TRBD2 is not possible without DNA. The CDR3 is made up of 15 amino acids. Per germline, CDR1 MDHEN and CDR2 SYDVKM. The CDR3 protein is CASKLAGASYNEQFF.

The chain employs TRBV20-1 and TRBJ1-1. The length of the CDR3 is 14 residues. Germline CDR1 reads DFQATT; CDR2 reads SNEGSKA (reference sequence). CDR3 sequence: CSARKSGRNTEAFF.